This T cell receptor beta chain appears in the sequencing data of a study of cytomegalovirus exposure and HLA in healthy donors. Study-level points and caveats: There were some V segments, including TRBV6-2 and TRBV6-3, excluded as indistinguishable. In a later analysis, a missense DCLRE1C variant was linked to TCR beta V- and J-gene trimming.

In its sample, this clone was seen once. Its antigen is unidentified. The germline CDR1 and CDR2 sequences are SQVTM and ANQGSEA. After removal of 8 bases from V and 7 bases from J, the junction contained 8 bases not matched to a gene. This CDR3 region has 13 residues. A multiplex PCR was run with 60 Vbeta primers and 13 Jbeta primers. Only in-frame clones appear in the TCRdb table, and some are missing; sequencing was by immunoSEQ multiplex PCR. The sample has about 140,000 clones; roughly 76% are singletons. This TCR derives from a female donor in good health and CMV-seronegative. Sample: PBMCs. The chain links TRBV29-1 to TRBJ2-1, with 10 bases aligning to TRBD2. This CDR3 is CSMRLAGGNEQFF. CDR3 nucleotides: TGCAGCATGAGACTAGCGGGTGGGAATGAGCAGTTCTTC.